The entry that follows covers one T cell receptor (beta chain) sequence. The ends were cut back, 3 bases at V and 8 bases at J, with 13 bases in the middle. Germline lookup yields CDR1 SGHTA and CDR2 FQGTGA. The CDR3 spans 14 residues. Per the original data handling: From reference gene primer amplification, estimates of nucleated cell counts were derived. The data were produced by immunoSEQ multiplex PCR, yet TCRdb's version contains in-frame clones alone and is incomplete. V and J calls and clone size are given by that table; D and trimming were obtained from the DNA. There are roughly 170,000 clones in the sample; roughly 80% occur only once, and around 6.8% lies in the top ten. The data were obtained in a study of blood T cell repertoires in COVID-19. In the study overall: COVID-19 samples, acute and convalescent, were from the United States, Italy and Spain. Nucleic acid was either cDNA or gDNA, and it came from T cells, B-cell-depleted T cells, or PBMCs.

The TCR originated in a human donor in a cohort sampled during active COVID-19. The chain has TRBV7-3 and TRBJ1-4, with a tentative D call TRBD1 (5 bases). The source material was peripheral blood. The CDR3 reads CASSLGRVGEKLFF. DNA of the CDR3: TGTGCCAGCAGCTTGGGCAGGGTAGGAGAAAAACTGTTTTTT.